The present T cell receptor (beta chain) was sequenced within a study of T-cell reconstitution after alpha-beta-depleted transplantation in children. V was shortened by 7 bases and J by 5 bases, with 11 bases between the two germline ends. This CDR3 comprises 12 residues. Per germline, CDR1 MNHEY and CDR2 SVGAGI. The TCRbeta library incorporated unique molecular identifiers. TCRdb analysed the PCR reads with MiXCR anew, one entry per CDR3 protein. The table records some 550,000 distinct CDR3 sequences, about 18% of them present only once. This chain uses TRBV6-5 with TRBJ1-1; D ambiguous. Sequenced material: PBMCs from the stem cell graft donor, taken from the stem cell graft. The TCR was taken from a human donor who donated a stem cell graft to a child with acute lymphoblastic leukemia. The CDR3 region is CASTGLGTEAFF. Here the CDR3 DNA reads TGTGCCAGCACGGGGTTAGGGACTGAAGCTTTCTTT.